The present T cell receptor beta chain was sequenced within a study of PD-1 blockade in mismatch repair-deficient tumors. Some clones are missing from TCRdb's copy, which holds only in-frame ones; the method was immunoSEQ multiplex PCR. The sample holds 120,000 or so clones, about 88% seen once. Trimming left V 4 bases short and J 4 bases short, with 20 bases between. Germline V gene sequence: CDR1 MNHEY, CDR2 SMNVEV (reference sequence). The CDR3 sequence is 16 residues long. TCR sequencing covered a few patients who responded to pembrolizumab. V usage is TRBV27 and J usage is TRBJ2-7, with D possibly being TRBD1 (6 bases). This TCR derives from an adult with mismatch repair-deficient cancer. Here the sequenced sample was peripheral blood, taken 44 weeks after starting pembrolizumab. CDR3 sequence reads: CASSSIDRPDRYEQYF. As DNA, the CDR3 is TGTGCCAGCAGTTCGATAGACAGGCCCGACCGATACGAGCAGTACTTC.